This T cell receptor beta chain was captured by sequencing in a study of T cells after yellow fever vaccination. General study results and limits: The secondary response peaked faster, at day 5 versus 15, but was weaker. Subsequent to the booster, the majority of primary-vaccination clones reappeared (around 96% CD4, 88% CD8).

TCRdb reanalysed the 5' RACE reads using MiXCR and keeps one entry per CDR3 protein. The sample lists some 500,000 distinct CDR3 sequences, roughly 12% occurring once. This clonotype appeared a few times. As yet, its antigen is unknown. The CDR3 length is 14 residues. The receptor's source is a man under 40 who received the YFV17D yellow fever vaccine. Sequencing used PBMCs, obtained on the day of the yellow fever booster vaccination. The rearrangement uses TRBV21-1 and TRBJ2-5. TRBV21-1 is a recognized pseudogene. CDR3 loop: CASSKEPPLETQYF. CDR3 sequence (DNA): TGTGCCAGCAGCAAAGAGCCTCCATTAGAGACCCAGTACTTC.